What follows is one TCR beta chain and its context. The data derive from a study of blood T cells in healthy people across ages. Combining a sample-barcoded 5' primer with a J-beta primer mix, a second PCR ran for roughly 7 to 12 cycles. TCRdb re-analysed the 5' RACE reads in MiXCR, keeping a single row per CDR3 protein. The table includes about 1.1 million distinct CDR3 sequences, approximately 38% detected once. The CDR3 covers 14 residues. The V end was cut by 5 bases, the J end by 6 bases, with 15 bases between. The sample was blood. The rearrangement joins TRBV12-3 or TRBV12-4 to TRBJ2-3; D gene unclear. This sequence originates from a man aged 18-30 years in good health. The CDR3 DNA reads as TGTGCCAGCAGTACCCCCGGACCCTCCGATACGCAGTATTTT. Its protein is CASSTPGPSDTQYF.